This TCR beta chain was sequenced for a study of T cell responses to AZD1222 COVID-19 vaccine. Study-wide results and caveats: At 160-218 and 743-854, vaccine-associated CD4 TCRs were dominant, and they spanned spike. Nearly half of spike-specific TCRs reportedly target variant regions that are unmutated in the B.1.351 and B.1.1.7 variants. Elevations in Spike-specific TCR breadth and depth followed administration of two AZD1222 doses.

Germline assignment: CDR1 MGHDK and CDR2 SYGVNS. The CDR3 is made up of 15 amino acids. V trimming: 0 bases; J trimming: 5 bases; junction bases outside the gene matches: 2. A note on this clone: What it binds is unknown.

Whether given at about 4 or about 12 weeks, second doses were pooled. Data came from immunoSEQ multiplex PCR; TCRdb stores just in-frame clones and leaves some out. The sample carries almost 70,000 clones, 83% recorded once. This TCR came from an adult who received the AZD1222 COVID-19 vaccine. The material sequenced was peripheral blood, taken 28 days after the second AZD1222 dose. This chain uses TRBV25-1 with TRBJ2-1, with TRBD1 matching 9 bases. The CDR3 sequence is CASSEYGTGNNEQFF. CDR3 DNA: TGTGCCAGCAGTGAATACGGGACAGGGAACAATGAGCAGTTCTTC. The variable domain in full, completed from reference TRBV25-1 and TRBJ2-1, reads EADIYQTPRYLVIGTGKKITLECSQTMGHDKMYWYQQDPGMELHLIHYSYGVNSTEKGDLSSESTVSRIRTEHFPLTLESARPSHTSQYLCASSEYGTGNNEQFFGPGTRLTVL.